This T cell receptor (beta chain) originates from a study of CD8+CD57+ T cells in acquired aplastic anemia. The authors sequenced patients whose flow cytometry had shown CD8+CD57+ cell expansion. Among the patients, none had received any therapy at the time of blood sampling. Researchers used genomic DNA as the template to profile TCR beta VDJ and CDR3. TCRdb reprocessed the reads via MiXCR and lists one record per CDR3 protein. The sample shows about 150,000 distinct CDR3 sequences, about 52% of them seen only once. The CDR3 length is 15 residues. CDR1 SGHTA and CDR2 FQGNSA come from the germline V gene. This clonotype has a single count. This clone may be a read error of a much larger clone one base away.

The receptor comes from a human donor with aplastic anemia. The sequenced material came from sorted CD4+, CD8+, or CD8+CD57+ T cells (not recorded which) from PBMCs. The chain couples TRBV7-2 to TRBJ2-7; tentatively, D is TRBD1 (6 bases). CDR3: CASSLGWGPHYGQYF. Here the CDR3 DNA reads TGTGCCAGCAGCTTAGGATGGGGGCCCCACTACGGGCAGTACTTC.